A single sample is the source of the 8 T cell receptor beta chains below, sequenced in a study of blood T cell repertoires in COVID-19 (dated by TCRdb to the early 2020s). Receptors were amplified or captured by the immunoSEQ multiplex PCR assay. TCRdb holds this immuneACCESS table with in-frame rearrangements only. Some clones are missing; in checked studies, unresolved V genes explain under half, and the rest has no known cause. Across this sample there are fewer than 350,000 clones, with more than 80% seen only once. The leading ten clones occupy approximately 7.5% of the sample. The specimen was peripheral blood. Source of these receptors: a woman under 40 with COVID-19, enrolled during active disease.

The CDR3 sequence: CASSPSPGQVKQFF. The DNA for the CDR3 is TGTGCCAGCAGCCCCTCGCCAGGCCAGGTGAAGCAGTTCTTC. This sequence joins TRBV2 and TRBJ2-1; no reliable D call. Germline V gene data show CDR1 as SNHLY and CDR2 as FYNNEI. The V gene lost 6 bases and the J gene lost 11 bases, with 20 bases spanning the gap. The CDR3 has 14 residues.

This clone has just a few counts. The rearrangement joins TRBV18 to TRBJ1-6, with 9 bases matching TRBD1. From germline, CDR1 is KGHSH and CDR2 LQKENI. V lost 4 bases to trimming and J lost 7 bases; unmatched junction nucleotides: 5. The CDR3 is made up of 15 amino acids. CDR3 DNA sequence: TGTGCCAGCTCACTACAGGGGGCAGAGAATTCACCCCTCCACTTT. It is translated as CASSLQGAENSPLHF.

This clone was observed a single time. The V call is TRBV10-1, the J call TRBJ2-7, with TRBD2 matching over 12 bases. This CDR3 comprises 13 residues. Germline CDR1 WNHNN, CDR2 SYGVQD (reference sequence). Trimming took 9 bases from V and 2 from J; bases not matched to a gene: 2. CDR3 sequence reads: CARRLAGAYEQYF. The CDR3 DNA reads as TGCGCCAGAAGACTAGCGGGAGCCTACGAGCAGTACTTC.

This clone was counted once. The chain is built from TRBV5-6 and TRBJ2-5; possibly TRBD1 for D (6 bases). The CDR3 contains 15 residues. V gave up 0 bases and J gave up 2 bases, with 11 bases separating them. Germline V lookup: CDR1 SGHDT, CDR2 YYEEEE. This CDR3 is CASSLARTVQETQYF. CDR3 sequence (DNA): TGTGCCAGCAGCTTGGCGAGGACAGTTCAAGAGACCCAGTACTTC.

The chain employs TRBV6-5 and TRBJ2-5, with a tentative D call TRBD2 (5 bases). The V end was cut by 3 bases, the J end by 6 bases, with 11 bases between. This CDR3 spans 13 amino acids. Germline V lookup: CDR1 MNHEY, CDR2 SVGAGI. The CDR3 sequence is CASSYMEAQTQYF. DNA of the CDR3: TGTGCCAGCAGTTATATGGAGGCGCAGACCCAGTACTTC.

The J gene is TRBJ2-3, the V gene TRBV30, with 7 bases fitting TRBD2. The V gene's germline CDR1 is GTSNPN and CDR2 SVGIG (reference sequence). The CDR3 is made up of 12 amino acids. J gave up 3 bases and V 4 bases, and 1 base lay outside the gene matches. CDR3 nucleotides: TGTGCCTGGAAGGGAGGGACAGATACGCAGTATTTT. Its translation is CAWKGGTDTQYF.

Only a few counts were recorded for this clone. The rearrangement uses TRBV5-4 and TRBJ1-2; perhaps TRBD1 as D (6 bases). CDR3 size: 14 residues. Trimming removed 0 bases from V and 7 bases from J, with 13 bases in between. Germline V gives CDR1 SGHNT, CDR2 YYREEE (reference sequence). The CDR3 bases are TGTGCCAGCAGCTTGGCCACCGCAGGGGCTGGCTACACCTTC. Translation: CASSLATAGAGYTF.

The CDR3 is CASSLQSTGASSYEQYF. CDR3 in DNA: TGTGCCAGCAGTCTCCAATCCACAGGGGCCAGCTCCTACGAGCAGTACTTC. The chain carries TRBV27 and TRBJ2-7, with 7 bases identical to TRBD1. This CDR3 spans 17 amino acids. The V and J ends lost 5 bases and 0 bases, in that order; junction bases with no gene match: 13. Germline lookup yields CDR1 MNHEY and CDR2 SMNVEV (reference sequence).